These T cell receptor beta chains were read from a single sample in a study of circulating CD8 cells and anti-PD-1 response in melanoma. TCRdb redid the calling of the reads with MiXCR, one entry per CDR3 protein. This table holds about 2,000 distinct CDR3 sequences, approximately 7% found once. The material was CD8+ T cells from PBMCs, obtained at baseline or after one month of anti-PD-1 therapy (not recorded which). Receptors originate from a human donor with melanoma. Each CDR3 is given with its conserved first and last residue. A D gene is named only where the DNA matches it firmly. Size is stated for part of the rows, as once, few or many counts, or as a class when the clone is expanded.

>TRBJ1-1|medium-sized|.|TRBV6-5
CASSYSSNTQNTEAFF
TGTGCCAGCAGTTACTCGTCCAACACCCAGAACACTGAAGCTTTCTTT
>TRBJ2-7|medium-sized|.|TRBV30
CAWSTPGRNSYEQYF
TGTGCCTGGAGTACCCCCGGGAGAAACTCCTACGAGCAGTACTTC
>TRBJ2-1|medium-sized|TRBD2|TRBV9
CASSPWTSGGNEQFF
TGTGCCAGCAGCCCTTGGACTAGCGGGGGGAATGAGCAGTTCTTC
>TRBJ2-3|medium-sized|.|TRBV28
CASYLGDTQYF
TGTGCCAGCTACTTGGGGGATACGCAGTATTTT
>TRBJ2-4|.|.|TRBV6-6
CASSMTRLAKNIQYF
TGTGCCAGCAGTATGACTCGGCTAGCCAAAAACATTCAGTACTTC
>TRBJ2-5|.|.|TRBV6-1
CASSGGRLIEETQYF
TGTGCCAGCAGTGGAGGAAGGTTGATCGAAGAGACCCAGTACTTC
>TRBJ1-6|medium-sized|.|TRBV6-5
CASSPGLPGSPLHF
TGTGCCAGCAGTCCGGGACTTCCAGGGTCACCCCTCCACTTT
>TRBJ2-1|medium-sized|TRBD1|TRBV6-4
CASSDSRQGAESSNEQFF
TGTGCCAGCAGTGACTCTAGACAGGGGGCCGAATCCTCCAATGAGCAGTTCTTC
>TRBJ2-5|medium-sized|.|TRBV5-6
CASSLGRTQYF
TGTGCCAGCAGCTTGGGACGGACCCAGTACTTC
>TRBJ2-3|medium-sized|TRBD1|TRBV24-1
CATSDLAGTGADTQYF
TGTGCCACCAGTGATTTGGCCGGGACAGGCGCAGATACGCAGTATTTT
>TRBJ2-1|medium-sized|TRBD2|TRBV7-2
CASSSVAGPYNEQFF
TGTGCCAGCAGCTCCGTAGCGGGGCCGTACAATGAGCAGTTCTTC
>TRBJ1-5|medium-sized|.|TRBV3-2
CASSQAEAGLNNQPQHF
TGTGCCAGCAGCCAAGCTGAAGCAGGGCTCAACAATCAGCCCCAGCATTTT
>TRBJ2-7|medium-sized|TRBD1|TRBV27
CASSRKTPGQGGYEQYF
TGTGCCAGCAGTCGAAAAACACCGGGACAGGGTGGTTACGAGCAGTACTTC
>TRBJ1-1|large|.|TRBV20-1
CSAPNLDGQAEAFF
TGCAGTGCGCCGAATTTGGACGGCCAAGCTGAAGCTTTCTTT
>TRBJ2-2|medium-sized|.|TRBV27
CASSLIGGTGELFF
TGTGCCAGCAGTTTAATTGGGGGCACCGGGGAGCTGTTTTTT
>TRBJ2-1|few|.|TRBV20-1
CSARPRANVEVEQFF
TGCAGTGCTAGGCCCAGAGCCAATGTTGAAGTTGAGCAGTTCTTC
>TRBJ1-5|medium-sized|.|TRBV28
CASTTGNQPQHF
TGTGCCAGCACCACGGGGAATCAGCCCCAGCATTTT
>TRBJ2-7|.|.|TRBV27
CASSLTGSPYEQYF
TGTGCCAGCAGTTTGACAGGATCGCCCTACGAGCAGTACTTC
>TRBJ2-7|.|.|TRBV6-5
CASSSLDSYEQYF
TGTGCCAGCAGTTCCCTAGACAGCTACGAGCAGTACTTC
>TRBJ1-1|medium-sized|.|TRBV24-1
CATSEGVPGTEAFF
TGTGCCACCAGTGAGGGGGTCCCAGGGACTGAAGCTTTCTTT
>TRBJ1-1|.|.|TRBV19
CASSIQGHTEAFF
TGTGCCAGTAGTATCCAGGGCCACACTGAAGCTTTCTTT
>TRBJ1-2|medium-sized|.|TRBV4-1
CASSQEAGYYGYTF
TGCGCCAGCAGCCAAGAGGCAGGGTACTATGGCTACACCTTC
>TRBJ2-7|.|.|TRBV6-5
CASSYRSQSPYEQYF
TGTGCCAGCAGTTACAGGTCCCAAAGCCCCTACGAGCAGTACTTC
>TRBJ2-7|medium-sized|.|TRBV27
CASSLIEGKEQYF
TGTGCCAGCAGTTTAATAGAGGGGAAGGAGCAGTACTTC
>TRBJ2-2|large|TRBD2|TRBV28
CASRVSGTLNTGELFF
TGTGCCAGCAGGGTTAGCGGGACCCTAAACACCGGGGAGCTGTTTTTT
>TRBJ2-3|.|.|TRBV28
CASSSGVSPPTDTQYF
TGTGCCAGCAGTTCGGGGGTGAGCCCCCCCACAGATACGCAGTATTTT
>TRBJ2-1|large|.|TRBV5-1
CASSRTGASGFF
TGCGCCAGCAGCCGCACGGGAGCGTCCGGATTCTTC
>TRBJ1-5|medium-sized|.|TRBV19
CATREGWGNQPQHF
TGTGCCACAAGGGAGGGTTGGGGCAATCAGCCCCAGCATTTT
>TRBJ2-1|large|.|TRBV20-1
CSARTYNEQFF
TGCAGTGCTCGGACTTACAATGAGCAGTTCTTC
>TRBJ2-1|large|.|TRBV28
CASTSGQGGLNEQFF
TGTGCCAGCACCTCTGGGCAGGGGGGTCTCAATGAGCAGTTCTTC
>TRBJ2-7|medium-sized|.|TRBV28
CASSTTSRAPEQYF
TGTGCCAGCAGTACGACTAGTAGGGCTCCCGAGCAGTACTTC
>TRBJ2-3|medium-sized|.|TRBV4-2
CASSQVRQDTQYF
TGTGCCAGCAGCCAAGTCAGGCAAGATACGCAGTATTTT
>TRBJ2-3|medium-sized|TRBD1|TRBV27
CASSLWMRGQGQDTQYF
TGTGCCAGCAGTTTATGGATGAGGGGACAGGGCCAAGATACGCAGTATTTT
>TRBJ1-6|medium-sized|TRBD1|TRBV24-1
CATTSGQVQLAIDF
TGTGCCACCACCTCAGGACAGGTCCAGCTGGCTATAGACTTT
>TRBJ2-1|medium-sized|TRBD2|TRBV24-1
CATSGKAGESYNEQFF
TGTGCCACCAGTGGAAAAGCGGGAGAGTCCTACAATGAGCAGTTCTTC
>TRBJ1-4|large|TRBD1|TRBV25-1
CASSDQGANEKLFF
TGTGCCAGCAGTGATCAGGGGGCAAATGAAAAACTGTTTTTT
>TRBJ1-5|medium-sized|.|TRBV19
CASPLVRCGNQPQHF
TGTGCCAGCCCCCTCGTTCGGTGTGGCAATCAGCCCCAGCATTTT
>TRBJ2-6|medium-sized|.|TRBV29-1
CSAISGGAGANVLTF
TGCAGCGCTATTAGTGGCGGAGCTGGGGCCAACGTCCTGACTTTC
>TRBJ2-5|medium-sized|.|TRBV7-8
CASSCHAGTRKETQYF
TGTGCCAGCAGCTGCCATGCCGGAACTAGAAAAGAGACCCAGTACTTC
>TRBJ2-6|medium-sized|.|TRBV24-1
CATSGATDSGANVLTF
TGTGCCACCAGCGGGGCCACGGACTCTGGGGCCAACGTCCTGACTTTC
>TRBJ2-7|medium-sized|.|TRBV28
CASSFAVGGAYEQYF
TGTGCCAGCAGTTTCGCTGTAGGGGGGGCCTACGAGCAGTACTTC
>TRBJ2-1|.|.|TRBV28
CASSFQSSYNEQFF
TGTGCCAGCAGTTTCCAGAGCTCCTACAATGAGCAGTTCTTC
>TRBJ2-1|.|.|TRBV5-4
CASGQRFSYNEQFF
TGTGCCAGCGGGCAGCGGTTCTCCTACAATGAGCAGTTCTTC
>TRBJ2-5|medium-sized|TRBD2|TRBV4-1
CASSQELAGPQETQYF
TGCGCCAGCAGCCAAGAACTAGCGGGACCCCAAGAGACCCAGTACTTC
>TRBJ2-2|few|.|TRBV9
CASSVSGFGELFF
TGTGCCAGCAGCGTAAGCGGCTTCGGGGAGCTGTTTTTT
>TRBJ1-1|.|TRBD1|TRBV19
CATDRGRQMLSTEAFF
TGTGCCACGGACAGGGGGCGTCAAATGTTGAGCACTGAAGCTTTCTTT
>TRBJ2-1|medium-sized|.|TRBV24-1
CATSDANNEQFF
TGTGCCACCAGTGACGCCAACAATGAGCAGTTCTTC
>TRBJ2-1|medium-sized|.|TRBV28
CASSPNLNEQFF
TGTGCCAGCAGCCCCAATTTGAATGAGCAGTTCTTC
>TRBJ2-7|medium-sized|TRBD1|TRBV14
CASSPWDRSSYEQYF
TGTGCCAGCAGCCCCTGGGACAGGTCGTCCTACGAGCAGTACTTC
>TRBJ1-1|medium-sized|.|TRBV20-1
CSARDGPEAFF
TGCAGTGCAAGAGACGGACCTGAAGCTTTCTTT
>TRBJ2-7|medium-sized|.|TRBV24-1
CATSEGYEQYF
TGTGCCACCAGTGAAGGCTACGAGCAGTACTTC
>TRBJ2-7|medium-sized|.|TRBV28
CASRALTVGRKDEQYF
TGTGCCAGCAGGGCCTTGACAGTGGGGCGGAAGGACGAGCAGTACTTC